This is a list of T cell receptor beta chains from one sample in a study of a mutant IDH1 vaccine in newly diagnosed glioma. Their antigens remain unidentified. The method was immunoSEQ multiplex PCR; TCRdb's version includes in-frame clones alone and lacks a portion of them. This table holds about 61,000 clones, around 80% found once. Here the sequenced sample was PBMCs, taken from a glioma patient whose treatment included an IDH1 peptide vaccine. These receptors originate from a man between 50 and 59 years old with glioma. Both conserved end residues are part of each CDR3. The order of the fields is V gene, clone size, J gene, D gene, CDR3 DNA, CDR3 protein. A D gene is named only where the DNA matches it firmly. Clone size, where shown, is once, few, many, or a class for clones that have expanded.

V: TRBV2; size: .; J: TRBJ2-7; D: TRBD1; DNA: TGTGCCAGCATTCCGGGACAGGGAAGTTCAAATCCCTACGAGCAGTACTTC; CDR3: CASIPGQGSSNPYEQYF
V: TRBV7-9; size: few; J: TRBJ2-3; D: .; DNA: TGTGCCAGCAGCTCCGTAGGGACAGATACGCAGTATTTT; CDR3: CASSSVGTDTQYF
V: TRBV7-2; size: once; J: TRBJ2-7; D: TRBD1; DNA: TGTGCCAGCAGCGCCCGGACAGGGCGGGTAACTTACGAGCAGTACTTC; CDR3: CASSARTGRVTYEQYF
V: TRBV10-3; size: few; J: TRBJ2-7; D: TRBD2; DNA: TGTGCCATCACCTCTAGCGGGGCCGAGCAGTACTTC; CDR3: CAITSSGAEQYF
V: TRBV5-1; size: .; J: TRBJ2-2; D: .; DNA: TGCGCCAGCAGCCGTAGCGGCAACACCGGGGAGCTGTTTTTT; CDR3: CASSRSGNTGELFF
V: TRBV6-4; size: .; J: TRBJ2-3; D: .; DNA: TGTGCCAGCAGTGCGACAGGACCTATAGGGGTAGGTCAGTATTTT; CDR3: CASSATGPIGVGQYF
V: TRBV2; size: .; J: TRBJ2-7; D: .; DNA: TGTGCCAGCAGGGACGGGAGCTCCTACGAGCAGTACTTC; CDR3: CASRDGSSYEQYF
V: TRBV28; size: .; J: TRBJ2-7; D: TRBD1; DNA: TGTGCCAGCAGTTTATTAGGGACAGGGACGTACGAGCAGTACTTC; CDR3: CASSLLGTGTYEQYF
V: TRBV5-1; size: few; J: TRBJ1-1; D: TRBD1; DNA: TGCGCCAGCACCGCCACAGGGGTCAACACTGAAGCTTTCTTT; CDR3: CASTATGVNTEAFF
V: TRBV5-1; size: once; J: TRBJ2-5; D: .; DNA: TGCGCCAGCAGCGTGCACCGTCTGGAGACCCAGTACTTC; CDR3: CASSVHRLETQYF
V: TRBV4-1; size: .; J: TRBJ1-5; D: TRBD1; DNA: TGCGCCAGCAGCCCTGGGACAGGACTTAGCAATCAGCCCCAGCATTTT; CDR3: CASSPGTGLSNQPQHF
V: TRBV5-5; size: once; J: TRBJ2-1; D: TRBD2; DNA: TGTGCCAGCAGCCAAGATCGGACTAGCGGTTCCAATGAGCAGTTCTTC; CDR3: CASSQDRTSGSNEQFF
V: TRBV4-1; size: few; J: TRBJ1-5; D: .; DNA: TGCGCCAGCAGCCCGAGGGTGGGGAGCAATCAGCCCCAGCATTTT; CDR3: CASSPRVGSNQPQHF
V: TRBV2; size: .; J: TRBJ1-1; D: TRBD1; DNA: TGTGCCAGCAGCCGCCTGGCGACAGGGAGCCCTGAAGCTTTCTTT; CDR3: CASSRLATGSPEAFF
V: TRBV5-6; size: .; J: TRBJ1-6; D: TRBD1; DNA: TGTGCCAGCAGCCGGGGACAGGCTCGGCTCTCACCCCTCCACTTT; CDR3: CASSRGQARLSPLHF
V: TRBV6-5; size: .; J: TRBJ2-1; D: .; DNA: TGTGCCAGCAGTTCAGACGGGACTCAAGCCTACAATGAGCAGTTCTTC; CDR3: CASSSDGTQAYNEQFF
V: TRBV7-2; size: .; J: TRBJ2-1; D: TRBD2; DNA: TGTGCCAGCAGCTTACTCGCGGGAGGAGGGACCTACAATGAGCAGTTCTTC; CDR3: CASSLLAGGGTYNEQFF
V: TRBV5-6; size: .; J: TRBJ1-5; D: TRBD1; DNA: TGTGCCAGCAGCCCAACAGGGGCGGGTCAGCCCCAGCATTTT; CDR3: CASSPTGAGQPQHF
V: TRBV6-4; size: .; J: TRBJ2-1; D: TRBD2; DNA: TGTGCCAGCAGTGACTCTGGAGCTAGCGGGAGCCATGAGCAGTTCTTC; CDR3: CASSDSGASGSHEQFF
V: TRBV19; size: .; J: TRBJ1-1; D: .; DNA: TGTGCCAGTGCCGTTGGACGCATGAACACTGAAGCTTTCTTT; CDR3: CASAVGRMNTEAFF
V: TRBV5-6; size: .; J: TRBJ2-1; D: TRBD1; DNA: TGTGCCAGCAGCTTGGGACAGGGGAATGAGCAGTTCTTC; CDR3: CASSLGQGNEQFF
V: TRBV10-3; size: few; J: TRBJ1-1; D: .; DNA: TGTGCCATCAGTGAGAGCAGGTATGAAGCTTTCTTT; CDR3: CAISESRYEAFF
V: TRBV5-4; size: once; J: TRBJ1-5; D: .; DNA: TGTGCCAGCAGTTCCCAGGGGAGCAATCAGCCCCAGCATTTT; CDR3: CASSSQGSNQPQHF
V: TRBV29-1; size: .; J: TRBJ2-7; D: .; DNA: TGCAGCGTTGGGGGGACCGCTTCCTACGAGCAGTACTTC; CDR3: CSVGGTASYEQYF
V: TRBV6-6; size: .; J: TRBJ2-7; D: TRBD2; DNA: TGTGCCAGCAGTTACTCGGAGCGGGAGAACTCCTACGAGCAGTACTTC; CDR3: CASSYSERENSYEQYF
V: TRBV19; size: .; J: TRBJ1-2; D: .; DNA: TGTGCCAGTAGCACCGATGGAGGGTTTAACTATGGCTACACCTTC; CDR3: CASSTDGGFNYGYTF
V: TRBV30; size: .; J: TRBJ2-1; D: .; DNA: TGTGCCTGGAGTGTATCGGGTGGTAGTTCTGAGCAGTTCTTC; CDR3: CAWSVSGGSSEQFF
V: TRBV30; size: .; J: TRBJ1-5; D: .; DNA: TGTGCCTGGAGTAAAGGGGTAGCAGATCAGCCCCAGCATTTT; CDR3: CAWSKGVADQPQHF
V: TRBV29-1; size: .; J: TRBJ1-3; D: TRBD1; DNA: TGCAGCGCATCCAGCCGGGACAGGGCACACACCATATATTTT; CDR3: CSASSRDRAHTIYF